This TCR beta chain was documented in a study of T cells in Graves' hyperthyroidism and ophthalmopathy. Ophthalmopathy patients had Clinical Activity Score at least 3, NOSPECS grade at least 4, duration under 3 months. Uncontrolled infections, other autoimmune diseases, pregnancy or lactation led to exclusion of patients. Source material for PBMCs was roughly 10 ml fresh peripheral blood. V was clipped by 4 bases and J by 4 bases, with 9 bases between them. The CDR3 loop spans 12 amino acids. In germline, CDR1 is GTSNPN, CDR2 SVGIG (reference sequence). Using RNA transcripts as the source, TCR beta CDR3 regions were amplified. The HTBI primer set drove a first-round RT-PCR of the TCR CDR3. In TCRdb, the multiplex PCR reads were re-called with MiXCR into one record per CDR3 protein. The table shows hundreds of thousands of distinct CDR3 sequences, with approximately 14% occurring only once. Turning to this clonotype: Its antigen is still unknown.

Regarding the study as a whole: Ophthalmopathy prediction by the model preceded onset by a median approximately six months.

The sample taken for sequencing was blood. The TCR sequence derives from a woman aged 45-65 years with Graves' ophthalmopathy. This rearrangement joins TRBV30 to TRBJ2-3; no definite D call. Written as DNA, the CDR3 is TGTGCCTGGAATTCTGGCCCAGATACGCAGTATTTT. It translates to CAWNSGPDTQYF.